This T cell receptor beta chain was retrieved from a study of identical twins. The cDNA had a unique molecular identifier and a template-switch universal primer site. From the 5' RACE reads, TCRdb called clonotypes with MiXCR, one entry per CDR3 protein. The sample has 450,000 or so distinct CDR3 sequences; 13% to 15% are singletons. Among all donors, each was a healthy Caucasian. About this clonotype itself: What it recognizes is unknown.

Study-wide results and limits: Findings came from cross-sectional statistics, without long-term follow-up of donors.

This sample also belongs to another study, concerning yellow fever vaccine responses in identical twins.

The TCR was taken from a woman aged 18-29 years in good health. The specimen sequenced was CD4+ T cells sorted from blood.

The chain's CDR3 is CASSLAWGSGNQPQHF. Here the CDR3 DNA reads TGTGCCAGCAGCTTAGCTTGGGGGTCGGGCAATCAGCCCCAGCATTTT. The chain has TRBV7-8 and TRBJ1-5, with D maybe TRBD1 (5 bases). Germline assignment: CDR1 SGHVS and CDR2 FQNEAQ. Deletions cut 0 bases from V and 2 bases from J, with 11 bases between. There are 16 residues in the CDR3.